The clone carrying this TCR beta chain was seen a few times. Its specificity is unknown. This CDR3 region has 15 residues. V gave up 0 bases and J gave up 0 bases, with 9 bases separating them. CDR1 and CDR2 from the germline V gene are MGHRA and YSYEKL. Primers: 60 Vbeta forward and 13 Jbeta reverse. Assay: immunoSEQ multiplex PCR; the TCRdb copy retains only in-frame clones and omits some. This sample has 150,000 or so clones, with over 70% found just once. The sample originates from a study of cytomegalovirus exposure and HLA in healthy donors. Study-level points and caveats: Among TCR beta chains, those listed as cytomegalovirus-associated numbered about 160.

The receptor comes from a woman aged 40 to 50 in good health and CMV-seropositive. Sequenced material: PBMCs. V is TRBV4-1 and J is TRBJ2-7; D gene ambiguous. The DNA for the CDR3 is TGCGCCAGCAGCCAAGAACCAGGTATCTCCTACGAGCAGTACTTC. Encoded protein: CASSQEPGISYEQYF.